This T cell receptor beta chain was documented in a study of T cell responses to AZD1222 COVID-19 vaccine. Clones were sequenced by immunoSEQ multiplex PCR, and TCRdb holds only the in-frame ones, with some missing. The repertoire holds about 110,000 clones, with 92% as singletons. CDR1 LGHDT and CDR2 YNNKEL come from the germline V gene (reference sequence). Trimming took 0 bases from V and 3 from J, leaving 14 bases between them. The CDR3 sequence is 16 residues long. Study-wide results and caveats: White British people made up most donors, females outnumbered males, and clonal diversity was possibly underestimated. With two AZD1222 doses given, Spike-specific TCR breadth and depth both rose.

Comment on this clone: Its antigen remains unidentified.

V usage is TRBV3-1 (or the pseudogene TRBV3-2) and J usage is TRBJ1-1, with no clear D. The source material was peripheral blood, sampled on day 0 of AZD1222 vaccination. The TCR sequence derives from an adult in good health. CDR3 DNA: TGTGCCAGCAGCCAAGAGCGGAGGGATCTATACACTGAAGCTTTCTTT. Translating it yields CASSQERRDLYTEAFF.